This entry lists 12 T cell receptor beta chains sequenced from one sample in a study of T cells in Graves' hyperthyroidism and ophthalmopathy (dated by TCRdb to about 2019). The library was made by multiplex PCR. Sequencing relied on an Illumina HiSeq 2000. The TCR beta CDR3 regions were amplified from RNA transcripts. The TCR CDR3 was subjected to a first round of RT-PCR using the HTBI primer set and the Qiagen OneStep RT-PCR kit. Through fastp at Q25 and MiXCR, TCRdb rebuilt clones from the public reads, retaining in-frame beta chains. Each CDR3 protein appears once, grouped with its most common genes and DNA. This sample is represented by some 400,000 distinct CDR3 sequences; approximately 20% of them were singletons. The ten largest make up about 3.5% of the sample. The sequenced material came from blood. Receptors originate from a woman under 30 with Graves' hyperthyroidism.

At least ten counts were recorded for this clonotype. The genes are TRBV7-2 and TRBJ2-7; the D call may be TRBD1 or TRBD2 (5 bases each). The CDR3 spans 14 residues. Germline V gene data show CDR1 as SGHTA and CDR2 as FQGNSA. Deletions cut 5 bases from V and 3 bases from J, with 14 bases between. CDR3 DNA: TGTGCCAGCAGCCACGGGACGGCGGTCTACGAGCAGTACTTC. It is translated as CASSHGTAVYEQYF.

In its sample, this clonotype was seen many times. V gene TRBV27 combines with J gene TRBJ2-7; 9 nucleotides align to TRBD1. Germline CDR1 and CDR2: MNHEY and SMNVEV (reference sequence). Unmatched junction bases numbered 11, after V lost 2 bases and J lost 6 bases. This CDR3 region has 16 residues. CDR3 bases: TGTGCCAGCAGTTTACGGTATACCGGGACAGGGAGCGAGCAGTACTTC. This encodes CASSLRYTGTGSEQYF.

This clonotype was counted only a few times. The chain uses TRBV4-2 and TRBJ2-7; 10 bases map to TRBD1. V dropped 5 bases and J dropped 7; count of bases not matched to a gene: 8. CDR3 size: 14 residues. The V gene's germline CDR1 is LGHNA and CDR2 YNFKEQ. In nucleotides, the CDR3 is TGTGCCAGCAGCGGCGGGACAGGGGTAGGGGAGCAGTACTTC. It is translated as CASSGGTGVGEQYF.

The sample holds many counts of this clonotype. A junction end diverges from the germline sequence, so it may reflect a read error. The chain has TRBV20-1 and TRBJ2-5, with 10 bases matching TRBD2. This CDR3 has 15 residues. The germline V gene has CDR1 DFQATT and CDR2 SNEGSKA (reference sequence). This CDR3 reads CSVRPGTSDLETQYF. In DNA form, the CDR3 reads TGCAGTGTTAGACCCGGGACTAGCGATTTGGAGACCCAGTACTTC.

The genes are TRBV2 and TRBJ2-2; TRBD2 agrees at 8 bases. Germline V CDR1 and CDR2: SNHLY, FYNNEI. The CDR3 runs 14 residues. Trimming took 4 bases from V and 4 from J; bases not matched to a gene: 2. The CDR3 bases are TGTGCCAGCAGTGCGGGAGGGGTCACCGGGGAGCTGTTTTTT. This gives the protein CASSAGGVTGELFF.

CDR3 region: CASSYHPGRSNYGYTF. In DNA form, the CDR3 reads TGTGCCAGCAGTTACCATCCGGGCAGGTCTAACTATGGCTACACCTTC. The gene calls are TRBV6-5 and TRBJ1-2; D is unresolved. V lost 2 bases and J lost 0, with 13 bases in between. From germline, CDR1 is MNHEY and CDR2 SVGAGI. The CDR3 extends over 16 amino acids.

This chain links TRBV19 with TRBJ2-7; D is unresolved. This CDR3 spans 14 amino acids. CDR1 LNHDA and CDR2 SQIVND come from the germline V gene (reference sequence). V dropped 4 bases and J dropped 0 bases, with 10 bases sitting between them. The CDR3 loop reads CASSNQLSSYEQYF. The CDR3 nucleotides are TGTGCCAGTAGTAATCAGCTAAGCTCCTACGAGCAGTACTTC.

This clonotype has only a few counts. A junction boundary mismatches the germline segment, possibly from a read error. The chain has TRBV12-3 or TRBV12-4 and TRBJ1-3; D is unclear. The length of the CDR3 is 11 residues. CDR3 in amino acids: CASSLISTMYF. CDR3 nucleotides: TGTGCCAGCAGTTTAATCTCCACCATGTATTTT.

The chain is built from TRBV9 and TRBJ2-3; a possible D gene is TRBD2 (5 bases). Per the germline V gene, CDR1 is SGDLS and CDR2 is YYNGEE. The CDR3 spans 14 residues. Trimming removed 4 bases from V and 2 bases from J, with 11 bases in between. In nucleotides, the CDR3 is TGTGCCAGCAGCAGCGGCTCGTACACAGATACGCAGTATTTT. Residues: CASSSGSYTDTQYF.

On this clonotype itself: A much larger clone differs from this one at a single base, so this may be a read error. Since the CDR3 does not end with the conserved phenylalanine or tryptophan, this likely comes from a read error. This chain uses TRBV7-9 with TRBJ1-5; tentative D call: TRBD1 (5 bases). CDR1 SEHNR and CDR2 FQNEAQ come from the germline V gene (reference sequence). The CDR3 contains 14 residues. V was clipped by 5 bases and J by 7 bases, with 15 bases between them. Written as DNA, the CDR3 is TGTGCCAGCAGCCCCCTCAGGGCAGGACAGCCCCAGCATGTT. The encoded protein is CASSPLRAGQPQHV.

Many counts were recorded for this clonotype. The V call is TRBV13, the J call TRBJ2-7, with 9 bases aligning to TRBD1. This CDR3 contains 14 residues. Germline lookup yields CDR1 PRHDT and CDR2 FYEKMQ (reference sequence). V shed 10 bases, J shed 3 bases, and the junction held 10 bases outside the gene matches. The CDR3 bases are TGTGCCACCCCGATCGGACAGGGGCTCTACGAGCAGTACTTC. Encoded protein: CATPIGQGLYEQYF.

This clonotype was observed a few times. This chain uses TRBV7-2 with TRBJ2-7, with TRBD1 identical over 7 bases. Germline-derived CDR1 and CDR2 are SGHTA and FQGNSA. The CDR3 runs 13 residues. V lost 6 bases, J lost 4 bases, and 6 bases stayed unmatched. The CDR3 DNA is TGTGCCAGCAGGCGGACAGGACAGTACGAGCAGTACTTC. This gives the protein CASRRTGQYEQYF.